This is a list of T cell receptor beta chains from one sample in a study of beta chain features in type 1 diabetes. The data were produced by immunoSEQ multiplex PCR, yet TCRdb's version contains in-frame clones alone and is incomplete. This table has about 230,000 clones, 9% to 10% appearing once. The source material was naive CD4+ T cells from blood. These receptors were taken from a woman aged 18-29 years in good health. CDR3s include the opening cysteine and the closing phenylalanine or tryptophan. Fields, in order: V gene, J gene, CDR3 length, CDR3 protein.

TRBV30	TRBJ2-3	12	CAWSLAADTQYF
TRBV2	TRBJ2-5	13	CASSDGGGETQYF
TRBV6-5	TRBJ1-1	14	CASSSRMADTEAFF
TRBV11-2	TRBJ2-7	16	CASSLGVLRGSYEQYF
TRBV19	TRBJ2-1	15	CASSFDRVSYNEQFF
TRBV5-4	TRBJ2-7	16	CASSLDTGRISYEQYF
TRBV5-1	TRBJ2-7	12	CASSLDNYEQYF
TRBV5-1	TRBJ2-3	17	CASSFGGLAGGSDTQYF
TRBV7-9	TRBJ1-1	13	CASYLQGGTEAFF
TRBV19	TRBJ2-5	15	CASSAGLAGRETQYF
TRBV15	TRBJ2-1	17	CATSSIFDPLRSDEQFF
TRBV30	TRBJ1-1	15	CAWSFAVQAGTEAFF
TRBV2	TRBJ1-1	15	CASSVQGRVNTEAFF
TRBV19	TRBJ1-5	14	CASSQGWGNQPQHF
TRBV18	TRBJ1-2	16	CASSPEAQGDYYGYTF
TRBV11-2	TRBJ2-2	17	CASSSGPTGVVTGELFF
TRBV28	TRBJ2-1	13	CASRRFSYNEQFF
TRBV29-1	TRBJ2-7	12	CSVGLGSYEQYF
TRBV12-5	TRBJ2-1	17	CASGLVLLLGRSNEQFF
TRBV6-6	TRBJ2-7	12	CASSLDSYEQYF
TRBV6-1	TRBJ1-2	18	CASSDPMRGRTLSYGYTF
TRBV6-1	TRBJ2-3	14	CASSPGTATDTQYF
TRBV4-2	TRBJ2-5	18	CASSLLPPLAGAGETQYF
TRBV25-1	TRBJ2-3	16	CASSEGSGRSTDTQYF
TRBV5-4	TRBJ1-1	15	CASSYRTGPNTEAFF
TRBV27	TRBJ2-7	14	CASHPQGGHYEQYF
TRBV4-2	TRBJ2-7	17	CASSQALDRGALREQYF
TRBV9	TRBJ2-3	14	CASSVGDSTDTQYF